The rows below give T cell receptor beta chains drawn from one sample of a study of T cell clonotyping in hematopoietic cell transplantation. TCRdb keeps only in-frame clones here, not all; method: immunoSEQ multiplex PCR. The data show some 50,000 clones, roughly 85% seen once. Sequences were derived from peripheral blood mononuclear cells, sampled before stem cell transplant. These receptors were taken from a man aged 55-75 years with myelodysplastic syndrome. Some clones in this sample may be carry-over from other donors' samples. Both conserved end residues are part of each CDR3. D genes are given only for firm matches. Only part of the rows carry a size: once, few, many, or a class if the clone is expanded.

CSASKETQYF | TGCAGTGCTTCAAAGGAGACCCAGTACTTC | TRBJ2-5 | - | TRBV20-1 | -
CASSLFAGNTDTQYF | TGTGCCAGCAGTCTATTTGCAGGTAACACAGATACGCAGTATTTT | TRBJ2-3 | - | TRBV6-4 | -
CASRGAGNTIYF | TGTGCCAGCAGGGGGGCTGGAAACACCATATATTTT | TRBJ1-3 | - | TRBV7-8 | -
CASRIPGGNQPQHF | TGTGCCAGTAGGATTCCAGGGGGCAATCAGCCCCAGCATTTT | TRBJ1-5 | few | TRBV19 | -
CATRESGGVGQPQHF | TGTGCTACCCGGGAGTCAGGGGGCGTAGGTCAGCCCCAGCATTTT | TRBJ1-5 | - | TRBV6-1 | TRBD1
CASSQGLRETQYF | TGTGCCAGCAGCCAGGGACTCAGGGAGACCCAGTACTTC | TRBJ2-5 | - | TRBV7-2 | -
CANSLLYREPYSPLHF | TGTGCCAACAGCCTACTTTACAGGGAACCATATTCACCCCTCCACTTT | TRBJ1-6 | - | TRBV7-2 | -
CASSSTGFSPLHF | TGTGCCAGCAGCTCGACAGGGTTTTCACCCCTCCACTTT | TRBJ1-6 | - | TRBV11-2 | TRBD1
CASSLGQIQETQYF | TGTGCCAGCAGCTTAGGACAGATCCAAGAGACCCAGTACTTC | TRBJ2-5 | - | TRBV11-2 | -
CAWSRDFGGYGYTF | TGTGCCTGGAGTAGAGACTTTGGAGGGTATGGCTACACCTTC | TRBJ1-2 | - | TRBV30 | -
CASVGSNKAFF | TGCGCCAGCGTCGGCAGCAATAAAGCTTTCTTT | TRBJ1-1 | - | TRBV5-1 | -
CASSESSLRRLFF | TGTGCCAGCAGTGAATCGAGTTTGCGGCGGCTGTTTTTT | TRBJ2-2 | - | TRBV25-1 | -
CASSSPQQGNYGYTF | TGTGCCAGTAGTTCCCCCCAACAGGGAAACTATGGCTACACCTTC | TRBJ1-2 | few | TRBV19 | -
CAWSDGNQPQHF | TGTGCCTGGAGTGATGGGAATCAGCCCCAGCATTTT | TRBJ1-5 | - | TRBV30 | -
CASSFGQGNSGANVLTF | TGTGCCAGCAGCTTTGGACAGGGGAACTCTGGGGCCAACGTCCTGACTTTC | TRBJ2-6 | - | TRBV5-4 | TRBD1
CASNAGLGKNIQYF | TGTGCCAGTAACGCGGGGTTGGGAAAAAACATTCAGTACTTC | TRBJ2-4 | - | TRBV19 | -
CASSSDRDNQPQHF | TGTGCCAGCAGCTCCGACAGGGATAATCAGCCCCAGCATTTT | TRBJ1-5 | - | TRBV7-9 | TRBD1
CASSSLMSKLFF | TGTGCCAGCAGTTCCTTAATGTCGAAGCTGTTTTTT | TRBJ1-4 | - | TRBV28 | -
CATSRDRAARNQPQHF | TGTGCCACCAGCAGAGATCGGGCAGCTCGCAATCAGCCCCAGCATTTT | TRBJ1-5 | - | TRBV15 | -
CASRRGTGQNNYGYTF | TGTGCCAGCAGGCGCGGGACCGGCCAAAACAACTATGGCTACACCTTC | TRBJ1-2 | - | TRBV27 | -